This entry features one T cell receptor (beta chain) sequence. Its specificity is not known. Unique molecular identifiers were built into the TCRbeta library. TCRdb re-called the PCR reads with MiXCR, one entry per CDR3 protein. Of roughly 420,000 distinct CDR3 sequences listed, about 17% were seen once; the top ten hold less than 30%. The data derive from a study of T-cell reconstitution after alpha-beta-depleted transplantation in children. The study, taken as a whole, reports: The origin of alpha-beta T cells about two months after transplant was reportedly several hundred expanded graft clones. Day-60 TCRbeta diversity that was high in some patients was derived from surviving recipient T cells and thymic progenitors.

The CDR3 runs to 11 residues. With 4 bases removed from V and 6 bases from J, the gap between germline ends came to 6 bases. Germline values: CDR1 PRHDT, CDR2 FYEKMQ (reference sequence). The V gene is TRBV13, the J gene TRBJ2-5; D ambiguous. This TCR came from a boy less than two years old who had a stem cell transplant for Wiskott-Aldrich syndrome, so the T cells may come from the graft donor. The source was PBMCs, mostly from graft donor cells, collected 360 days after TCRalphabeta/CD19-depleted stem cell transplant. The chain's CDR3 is CASSSPKTQYF. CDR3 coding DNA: TGTGCCAGCAGCTCCCCGAAGACCCAGTACTTC.